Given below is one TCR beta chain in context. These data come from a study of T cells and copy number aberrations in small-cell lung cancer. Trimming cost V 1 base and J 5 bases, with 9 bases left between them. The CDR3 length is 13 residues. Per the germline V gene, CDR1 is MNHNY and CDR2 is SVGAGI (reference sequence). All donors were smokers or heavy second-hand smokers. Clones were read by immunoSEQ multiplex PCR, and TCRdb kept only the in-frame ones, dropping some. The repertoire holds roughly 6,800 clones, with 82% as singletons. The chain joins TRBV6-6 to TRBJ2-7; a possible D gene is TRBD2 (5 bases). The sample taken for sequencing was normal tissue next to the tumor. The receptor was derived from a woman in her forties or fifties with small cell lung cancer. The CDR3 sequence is CASSYFGDDEQYF. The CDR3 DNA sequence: TGTGCCAGCAGTTACTTCGGGGATGACGAGCAGTACTTC.